Listed here are 7 T cell receptor beta chains from one sample, sequenced in a study of T cell responses to AZD1222 COVID-19 vaccine. TCRdb's table, derived via immunoSEQ multiplex PCR, lists solely in-frame clones and lacks some. This sample has fewer than 200,000 clones, with approximately 86% found just once. The sample was peripheral blood, taken 28 days after the second AZD1222 dose. These receptors originate from an adult who received the AZD1222 COVID-19 vaccine.

The V call is TRBV5-3, the J call TRBJ1-1; D perhaps matches TRBD1 (6 bases). TRBV5-3 is placed among ORFs of uncertain function. Trimming shortened V by 3 bases and J by 2 bases, and 11 bases separated the two germline ends. The CDR3 runs to 14 residues. The CDR3 protein is CARSSRQANTEAFF. Here the CDR3 DNA reads TGTGCCAGAAGCTCCAGACAGGCAAACACTGAAGCTTTCTTT.

V and J are TRBV28 and TRBJ2-1, with D possibly being TRBD1 or TRBD2 (5 bases each). CDR3 length equals 15 residues. Between the trimmed V and J ends, which lost 6 bases and 4 bases, there was a span of 16 bases. The V gene's germline CDR1 is MDHEN and CDR2 SYDVKM. CDR3 protein: CASSFSQGRYNEQFF. The CDR3 bases are TGTGCCAGCAGCTTTTCCCAGGGACGGTACAATGAGCAGTTCTTC.

This clone was detected once. The chain carries TRBV3-1 (or the pseudogene TRBV3-2) and TRBJ1-5, with a possible D match to TRBD1 (5 bases). This CDR3 region has 14 residues. The ends were cut back, 3 bases at V and 10 bases at J, with 16 bases in the middle. Per the germline V gene, CDR1 is LGHDT and CDR2 is YNNKEL (reference sequence). This chain's CDR3 is CASSQRTLGHPQHF. Written as DNA, the CDR3 is TGTGCCAGCAGCCAGAGGACTTTGGGGCACCCCCAGCATTTT.

The genes are TRBV3-1 (or the pseudogene TRBV3-2) and TRBJ2-7; no firm D call. CDR1 is LGHDT, CDR2 YNNKEL, per germline (reference sequence). V lost 0 bases, J lost 3 bases, and 12 bases lay in between. This CDR3 spans 15 amino acids. The CDR3 bases are TGTGCCAGCAGCCAAGATTCATCAGCTAGCTACGAGCAGTACTTC. Protein: CASSQDSSASYEQYF.

V is TRBV5-1 and J is TRBJ2-7; 7 bases map to TRBD1. Germline lookup yields CDR1 SGHRS and CDR2 YFSETQ. This CDR3 spans 12 amino acids. The ends lost 4 bases at V and 3 bases at J; junction bases unmatched: 1. The CDR3 DNA follows: TGCGCCAGCAGCCGGGACAGCTACGAGCAGTACTTC. This sequence encodes CASSRDSYEQYF.

The table lists this clone with a count of one. The V call is TRBV6-2 or TRBV6-3, the J call TRBJ2-2; D could derive from TRBD1 or TRBD2 (5 bases each). CDR3 length: 19 amino acids. CDR1 is MNHEY and CDR2 is SVGEGT in the germline V gene. V was pared by 5 bases and J by 4 bases, with 26 bases between. DNA of the CDR3: TGTGCCAGCAGTGAGGGGAATAAAAGACGGACTTGGGGCACCGGGGAGCTGTTTTTT. Encoded protein: CASSEGNKRRTWGTGELFF.

The J gene is TRBJ2-1, the V gene TRBV6-6; 7 positions agree with TRBD1. This CDR3 spans 16 amino acids. J lost 0 bases, V lost 3 bases, and 5 bases had no gene match. CDR1 and CDR2 from the germline V gene are MNHNY and SVGAGI (reference sequence). CDR3 protein: CASSYPRQGSYNEQFF. DNA of the CDR3: TGTGCCAGCAGTTATCCCCGACAGGGCTCCTACAATGAGCAGTTCTTC.